Below, one TCR beta chain is given with its context. This sample is part of a study of blood T cell repertoires in COVID-19. Method: immunoSEQ multiplex PCR; TCRdb's copy keeps in-frame clones and lacks some. Of about 170,000 clones in the sample, 90% to 95% were seen once. From germline, CDR1 is SGHTA and CDR2 FQGNSA. V gave up 3 bases and J gave up 4 bases; unmatched junction bases: 8. The CDR3 contains 16 residues. The chain has TRBV7-2 and TRBJ1-5; the match to TRBD1 covers 8 bases. This clonotype was sampled from a woman aged 45-65 years with acute or convalescent COVID-19. Material: peripheral blood. CDR3 sequence: CASSFRFGDRNQPQHF. CDR3 DNA sequence: TGTGCCAGCAGCTTTAGATTCGGGGACAGGAATCAGCCCCAGCATTTT.